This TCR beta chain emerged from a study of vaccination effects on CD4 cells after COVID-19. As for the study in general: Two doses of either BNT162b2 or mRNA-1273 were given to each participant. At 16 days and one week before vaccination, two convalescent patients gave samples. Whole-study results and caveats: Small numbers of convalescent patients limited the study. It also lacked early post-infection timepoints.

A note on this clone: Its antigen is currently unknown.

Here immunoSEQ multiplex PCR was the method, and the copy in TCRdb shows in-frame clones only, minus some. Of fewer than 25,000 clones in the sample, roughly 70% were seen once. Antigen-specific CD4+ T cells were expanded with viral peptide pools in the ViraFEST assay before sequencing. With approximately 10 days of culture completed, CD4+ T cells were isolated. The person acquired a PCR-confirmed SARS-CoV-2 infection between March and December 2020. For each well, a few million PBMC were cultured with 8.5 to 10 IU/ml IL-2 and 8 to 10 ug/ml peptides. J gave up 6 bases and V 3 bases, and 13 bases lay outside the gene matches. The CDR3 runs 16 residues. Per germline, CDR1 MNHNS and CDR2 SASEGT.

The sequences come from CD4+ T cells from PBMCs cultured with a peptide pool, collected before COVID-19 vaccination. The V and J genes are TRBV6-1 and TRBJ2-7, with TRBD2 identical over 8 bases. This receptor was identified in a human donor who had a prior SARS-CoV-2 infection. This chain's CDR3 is CASSDGGLAIDREQYF. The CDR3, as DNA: TGTGCCAGCAGTGACGGAGGACTAGCTATCGACCGCGAGCAGTACTTC.